This T cell receptor beta chain was obtained from a study of regulatory T cells in long-lasting Graves disease. Study-level points and caveats: Limited sample numbers may have lowered accuracy. Persistent disease preferred TRBV28, TRBJ1-2 and TRBJ2-5.

With iRepertoire HTBI primers and Arm-PCR of CDR3 regions, TCR beta libraries were built. TCRdb re-derived calls from the multiplex PCR reads in MiXCR, one entry per CDR3 protein. The table records over 200,000 distinct CDR3 sequences, more than 15% of them present only once. The time point was: newly diagnosed GD, antithyroid drugs for less than 3 months. PBMC RNA served as the TCR library source. Those enrolled as patients came out of an endocrinology department in Xi'an, China. Germline V gene data show CDR1 as SGHTA and CDR2 as FQGNSA. The V and J ends lost 8 bases and 2 bases respectively, with 12 bases between them. This CDR3 comprises 13 residues. This clonotype has a handful of counts. No antigen is known for it. These records were also assigned to another study, of T cells in Graves' hyperthyroidism and ophthalmopathy.

The sequence derives from a woman younger than 45 with Graves disease. The V and J genes are TRBV7-2 and TRBJ1-2; TRBD1 is a possible D gene (5 bases). Sample: peripheral blood mononuclear cells (PBMCs), taken at new diagnosis, from a patient treated with antithyroid drugs. CDR3 amino acids: CASRDPGNYGYTF. CDR3 DNA sequence: TGTGCCAGCCGGGACCCTGGGAACTATGGCTACACCTTC.